What follows are 32 T cell receptor beta chains derived from one specimen sequenced in a study of T cell clonality in common variable immunodeficiency. The data were produced by immunoSEQ multiplex PCR, yet TCRdb's version contains in-frame clones alone and is incomplete. The profile covers fewer than 60,000 clones, none occurring a single time. The material sequenced was peripheral blood mononuclear cells. Every receptor here comes from a person between 18 and 75 years old in good health.

With regard to this clone: Read sequence stops 3 residues before the CDR3 end, and the germline J gene provides the missing end. The V gene is TRBV19, the J gene TRBJ1-1; weak D call: TRBD1 (6 bases). Germline V lookup: CDR1 LNHDA, CDR2 SQIVND (reference sequence). CDR3 length equals 17 residues. This CDR3 reads CASSIEGEWGPPYEAFF. Partial CDR3 DNA: TGTGCCAGTAGTATTGAGGGGGAGTGGGGACCCCCCTACGAG.

This clone has ten or more counts. The read gets to within 3 residues of the CDR3 end, and the germline J gene fills in the rest. V usage is TRBV7-3 and J usage is TRBJ2-5; maybe TRBD2 (6 bases). The CDR3 is 12 amino acids. V was trimmed by 8 bases and J by 4 bases, leaving 11 bases between them. CDR1 is SGHTA and CDR2 is FQGTGA in the germline V gene. The CDR3 DNA, read in part, is TGTGCCAGCTCGGGGGTAGGAGAGACC. Its protein product is CASSGVGET. The full CDR3 reads CASSGVGETQYF.

This clone was observed many times. The read ends 3 residues early relative to the CDR3; the germline J gene fills the gap. The J gene is TRBJ2-2, the V gene TRBV7-3; the match to TRBD2 covers 10 bases. This CDR3 region has 14 residues. Germline V gene lookup returns CDR1 SGHTA and CDR2 FQGTGA. The V and J ends lost 5 bases and 6 bases, in that order; junction bases with no gene match: 3. The CDR3 is CASSRTSGSGELFF. CDR3 DNA, as far as it was read: TGTGCCAGCAGCCGGACTAGCGGATCCGGGGAG. Full variable domain (missing parts from reference TRBV7-3 and TRBJ2-2): GAGVSQTPSNKVTEKGKYVELRCDPISGHTALYWYRQSLGQGPEFLIYFQGTGAADDSGLPNDRFFAVRPEGSVSTLKIQRTERGDSAVYLCASSRTSGSGELFFGEGSRLTVL.

The CDR3 is CAWITPVGGRYEQYF. The DNA read from the CDR3 is TGTGCCTGGATCACCCCGGTCGGGGGGAGGTACGAG. The J gene is TRBJ2-7, the V gene TRBV30; 7 nucleotides line up with TRBD2. The read terminates 3 residues before the CDR3 end, so the remaining end is supplied by the germline J gene. The CDR3 contains 15 residues. The germline V gene has CDR1 GTSNPN and CDR2 SVGIG (reference sequence). The junction had 13 bases not matched to a gene; V was cut back by 4 bases and J by 4 bases. Full variable domain (missing parts from reference TRBV30 and TRBJ2-7): SQTIHQWPATLVQPVGSPLSLECTVEGTSNPNLYWYRQAAGRGLQLLFYSVGIGQISSEVPQNLSASRPQDRQFILSSKKLLLSDSGFYLCAWITPVGGRYEQYFGPGTRLTVT.

This clone was seen many times. Read data end 3 residues before the CDR3 end; the end is taken from the germline J gene. The genes are TRBV4-2 and TRBJ2-3; TRBD2 matches 10 bases. Per the germline V gene, CDR1 is LGHNA and CDR2 is YNFKEQ. The CDR3 has 18 amino acids. V lost 3 bases and J lost 2; bases outside the gene matches: 11. The chain's CDR3 is CASSQGHLAGEDTDTQYF. Partial CDR3 DNA: TGTGCCAGCAGCCAGGGACATCTAGCGGGGGAAGACACAGATACG.

This clone was detected many times. The CDR3 end lies 3 residues beyond the end of the read and is filled in from the germline J gene. This rearrangement joins TRBV20-1 to TRBJ1-4; a possible D gene is TRBD1 (6 bases). CDR3 length equals 16 residues. V was trimmed by 3 bases and J by 4 bases, leaving 18 bases between them. CDR1 is DFQATT, CDR2 SNEGSKA, per germline (reference sequence). This chain's CDR3 is CSARSLGGHNNEKLFF. The DNA read from the CDR3 is TGCAGTGCTAGGTCCCTCGGGGGGCATAATAATGAAAAA.

A few counts support this clone. The CDR3 end falls 3 residues outside the read, so it is completed with the germline J gene. The chain links TRBV5-1 to TRBJ1-2; no definite D call. CDR3 size: 15 residues. Trimming cost V 2 bases and J 4 bases, with 15 bases left between them. CDR1 is SGHRS and CDR2 is YFSETQ in the germline V gene. The part of the CDR3 DNA that was read is TGCGCCAGCAGCTTTAGTTCCACAGCCGTCTATGGC. It yields the protein CASSFSSTAVYG. The whole CDR3 region reads CASSFSSTAVYGYTF. The full variable domain, with the rest looked up from reference TRBV5-1 and TRBJ1-2, is KAGVTQTPRYLIKTRGQQVTLSCSPISGHRSVSWYQQTPGQGLQFLFEYFSETQRNKGNFPGRFSGRQFSNSRSEMNVSTLELGDSALYLCASSFSSTAVYGYTFGSGTRLTVV.

This clone was observed at least ten times. The CDR3 goes on 3 residues after the read ends, and that part is filled in from the germline J gene. This sequence joins TRBV20-1 and TRBJ2-4, with 7 bases that match TRBD1. Germline CDR1 is DFQATT and CDR2 is SNEGSKA (reference sequence). Unmatched junction bases numbered 10, after V lost 5 bases and J lost 6 bases. CDR3 size: 14 residues. The sequenced part of the CDR3 DNA is TGCAGTGCTCAGGTCGGGCAGGGGGTAAACATT. It yields the protein CSAQVGQGVNI. In full, the CDR3 is CSAQVGQGVNIQYF.

The table lists this clone with many counts. The sequenced fragment ends 3 residues before the CDR3 boundary, so the rest is inferred from the germline J gene. The J gene is TRBJ1-2, the V gene TRBV19; 9 bases map to TRBD1. Per the germline V gene, CDR1 is LNHDA and CDR2 is SQIVND (reference sequence). Losses at the gene ends were 4 bases for V and 5 bases for J; bases not matched to a gene: 8. This CDR3 is 15 amino acids long. The CDR3 loop is CASSTPGTGPYGYTF. The sequenced part of the CDR3 DNA is TGTGCCAGTAGTACCCCAGGGACAGGGCCGTATGGC.

In this sample, this clone turned up many times. The read finishes 3 residues shy of the CDR3 end, and the germline J gene is used to complete it. The V call is TRBV5-1, the J call TRBJ1-1; perhaps TRBD1 as D (5 bases). Germline loops: CDR1 SGHRS, CDR2 YFSETQ. There are 15 residues in the CDR3. The V end was cut by 1 base, the J end by 1 base, with 11 bases between. Here the CDR3 reads CASSLQGERNTEAFF. The CDR3 bases that were read are TGCGCCAGCAGCTTGCAGGGTGAGAGGAACACTGAA.

Worth noting for this clone: Germline and junction disagree at one end, which may indicate a read error. Here the CDR3 reads CAGRKNQGATLHEQYF. The covered CDR3 bases are TGCGCCGGCAGAAAAAATCAGGGTGCGACTCTTCACGAG. V is TRBV5-1 and J is TRBJ2-7; D possibly corresponds to TRBD1 (5 bases). The CDR3 end lies 3 residues beyond the end of the read and is filled in from the germline J gene. Germline V lookup: CDR1 SGHRS, CDR2 YFSETQ. The CDR3 totals 16 residues.

This clone was seen a handful of times. The read gets to within 3 residues of the CDR3 end, and the germline J gene fills in the rest. The chain carries TRBV19 and TRBJ1-4; TRBD1 matches at 7 bases. This CDR3 is built from 18 residues. V shed 6 bases, J shed 0 bases, and the junction held 13 bases outside the gene matches. Germline values: CDR1 LNHDA, CDR2 SQIVND (reference sequence). CDR3 residues: CASRPWRQGPTTNEKLFF. The DNA read from the CDR3 is TGTGCCAGTAGGCCTTGGAGACAGGGTCCTACAACTAATGAAAAA. Filled out from reference TRBV19 and TRBJ1-4, the complete variable domain reads DGGITQSPKYLFRKEGQNVTLSCEQNLNHDAMYWYRQDPGQGLRLIYYSQIVNDFQKGDIAEGYSVSREKKESFPLTVTSAQKNPTAFYLCASRPWRQGPTTNEKLFFGSGTQLSVL.

This clone was counted a few times. The CDR3 end falls 3 residues outside the read, so it is completed with the germline J gene. J is TRBJ2-3 and V is TRBV18; possibly TRBD1 for D (6 bases). The CDR3 length is 16 residues. Germline-derived CDR1 and CDR2 are KGHSH and LQKENI. Partial CDR3 DNA: TGTGCCAGCTCTCCAGTAAGACAGGCCAACCAAGAGACG. Residues: CASSPVRQANQET. The complete CDR3 sequence is CASSPVRQANQETQYF.

As for this clone: The read ends 3 residues shy of where the CDR3 ends; the end is completed using the germline J gene. The chain carries TRBV7-2 and TRBJ1-2, with D unresolved. This CDR3 contains 14 residues. The germline V gene has CDR1 SGHTA and CDR2 FQGNSA. The chain's CDR3 is CASSLDSSGKDYTF. The sequenced CDR3 bases are TGTGCCAGCAGCTTAGACTCTAGCGGAAAAGAC.

In this sample, this clone turned up many times. Sequencing ends 3 residues short of the CDR3 end; the germline J gene provides the rest. V is TRBV28 and J is TRBJ2-3, with 11 bases lining up with TRBD2. The V and J ends lost 2 bases and 0 bases, in that order; junction bases with no gene match: 1. CDR1 and CDR2 (germline): MDHEN, SYDVKM. CDR3 length: 16 residues. CDR3 sequence reads: CASSLGTSGSTDTQYF. CDR3 DNA, as far as it was read: TGTGCCAGCAGTTTAGGGACTAGCGGAAGCACAGATACG.

Remarks on this clone: Sequencing ends 3 residues short of the CDR3 end; the germline J gene provides the rest. This chain joins TRBV20-1 and TRBJ2-7, with 9 positions matching TRBD2. Germline V gives CDR1 DFQATT, CDR2 SNEGSKA (reference sequence). The J segment lost 2 bases and the V segment lost 0 bases, leaving 8 bases of the junction unmatched. CDR3 length equals 16 residues. CDR3 DNA, as far as it was read: TGCAGTGCTAGAGATTGGGGTAGCGGGAGACCCTACGAG. Its protein is CSARDWGSGRPYE. In full, the CDR3 is CSARDWGSGRPYEQYF.

The DNA read from the CDR3 is TGTGCCAGTAGTATTCAGGGAGGGAATACTGAA. This codes for CASSIQGGNTE. The complete CDR3 reads CASSIQGGNTEAFF. The chain links TRBV19 to TRBJ1-1; maybe TRBD1 (5 bases). The read comes to an end 3 residues before the CDR3 does, leaving the germline J gene to fill in the end. V was trimmed by 3 bases and J by 5 bases, leaving 13 bases between them. Per germline, CDR1 LNHDA and CDR2 SQIVND (reference sequence). This CDR3 is built from 14 residues. Using reference TRBV19 and TRBJ1-1 for the parts outside the CDR3, the full variable domain is DGGITQSPKYLFRKEGQNVTLSCEQNLNHDAMYWYRQDPGQGLRLIYYSQIVNDFQKGDIAEGYSVSREKKESFPLTVTSAQKNPTAFYLCASSIQGGNTEAFFGQGTRLTVV.

This clone has only a few counts. The sequenced fragment ends 3 residues before the CDR3 boundary, so the rest is inferred from the germline J gene. This sequence joins TRBV20-1 and TRBJ2-7; 11 positions match TRBD2. CDR1 is DFQATT and CDR2 is SNEGSKA in the germline V gene (reference sequence). V lost 7 bases and J lost 4; bases outside the gene matches: 9. The CDR3 covers 14 residues. The CDR3 here is CSGSLAGGPYEQYF. The sequenced part of the CDR3 DNA is TGCAGTGGAAGTCTAGCGGGGGGTCCTTACGAG.

This clone showed up many times. The read halts 3 residues ahead of the CDR3 end, with the missing end drawn from the germline J gene. The chain employs TRBV5-1 and TRBJ2-2, with TRBD2 matching 8 bases. CDR3 size: 15 residues. The V gene end was trimmed by 3 bases and the J gene end by 5 bases; junction bases not matched to a gene: 6. From germline, CDR1 is SGHRS and CDR2 YFSETQ. CDR3 loop: CASSSGGEVTGELFF. The part of the CDR3 DNA that was read is TGCGCCAGCAGCTCGGGAGGGGAAGTAACCGGGGAG.

This clone has ten or more counts. From the germline J gene comes the end of the CDR3, since the read stops 3 residues before it. Other DNA sequences in the same sample also yield this CDR3. This chain links TRBV7-3 with TRBJ2-7; 7 nucleotides match TRBD1. The CDR3 is made up of 15 amino acids. In germline, CDR1 is SGHTA, CDR2 FQGTGA. V dropped 5 bases and J dropped 2; count of bases not matched to a gene: 9. CDR3 DNA (partial): TGTGCCAGCAGCCTAGGTGGCAGGGGGACCTACGAG. It yields the protein CASSLGGRGTYE. The full CDR3 reads CASSLGGRGTYEQYF.

This clone has ten or more counts. The sequence runs out 3 residues before the end of the CDR3; the remainder is reconstructed from the germline J gene. The gene calls are TRBV7-2 and TRBJ1-4, with 7 bases aligning to TRBD1. The CDR3 sequence is 15 residues long. V lost 1 base, J lost 5 bases, and 4 bases stayed unmatched. Looked up from germline, CDR1 is SGHTA and CDR2 is FQGNSA. CDR3 DNA, as far as it was read: TGTGCCAGCAGCTTAGGACAGGGAAGAAATGAAAAA. It translates to CASSLGQGRNEK. The entire CDR3 reads CASSLGQGRNEKLFF.

In its sample, this clone was seen many times. With the read ending 3 residues before the CDR3 end, the germline J gene is used to fill in that end. V gene TRBV13 combines with J gene TRBJ2-5, with D unresolved. V was pared by 1 base and J by 4 bases, with 7 bases between. Germline CDR1 reads PRHDT; CDR2 reads FYEKMQ (reference sequence). CDR3 size: 13 residues. The CDR3 loop is CASSLEAGETQYF. The CDR3 DNA, read in part, is TGTGCCAGCAGCTTAGAAGCCGGAGAGACC.

This clone came up many times. The CDR3 end falls 3 residues outside the read, so it is completed with the germline J gene. V gene TRBV20-1 combines with J gene TRBJ2-7, with 7 nucleotides matching TRBD2. Germline-derived CDR1 and CDR2 are DFQATT and SNEGSKA (reference sequence). V lost 2 bases and J lost 6; bases outside the gene matches: 4. This CDR3 spans 12 amino acids. The chain's CDR3 is CSARRSGGEQYF. The sequenced part of the CDR3 DNA is TGCAGTGCTAGAAGATCGGGGGGCGAG.

On this clone: The CDR3 goes on 3 residues after the read ends, and that part is filled in from the germline J gene. The V and J genes are TRBV25-1 and TRBJ1-6; a possible D gene is TRBD1 (5 bases). Germline-derived CDR1 and CDR2 are MGHDK and SYGVNS. This CDR3 contains 14 residues. Trimming took off 3 bases at V and 9 bases at J, with 12 bases between the two ends. This CDR3 is CASSDAGRGSPLHF. Incomplete CDR3 DNA: TGTGCCAGCAGTGATGCAGGAAGGGGTTCACCC.

This clone was counted only a few times. The read ends 3 residues shy of where the CDR3 ends; the end is completed using the germline J gene. The chain joins TRBV11-2 to TRBJ2-7, with D possibly TRBD2 on 6 matching bases. CDR1 is SGHAT and CDR2 is FQNNGV in the germline V gene. The CDR3 loop spans 14 amino acids. Trimming took off 0 bases at V and 1 base at J, with 7 bases between the two ends. The CDR3 loop reads CASSLDRGSYEQYF. The CDR3 bases that were read are TGTGCCAGCAGCTTAGACCGGGGGTCCTACGAG.

This clone has ten or more counts. The sequence runs out 3 residues before the end of the CDR3; the remainder is reconstructed from the germline J gene. The rearrangement uses TRBV7-2 and TRBJ2-4; no clear D. V lost 2 bases, J lost 0 bases, and 5 bases lay in between. This CDR3 is built from 14 residues. Germline CDR1 and CDR2: SGHTA and FQGNSA. CDR3 protein: CASSLTVAKNIQYF. The CDR3 bases that were read are TGTGCCAGCAGCTTAACGGTAGCCAAAAACATT.

This clone was seen ten or more times. The read ends 3 residues early relative to the CDR3; the germline J gene fills the gap. The chain has TRBV30 and TRBJ2-1, with TRBD2 identical over 7 bases. The germline gives CDR1 GTSNPN, CDR2 SVGIG (reference sequence). V trimming: 0 bases; J trimming: 3 bases; junction bases outside the gene matches: 5. The CDR3 is 15 residues long. The CDR3: CAWSVPAGNYNEQFF. The DNA read from the CDR3 is TGTGCCTGGAGTGTCCCAGCGGGAAACTACAATGAG.

This clone was seen ten or more times. The read stops 3 residues short of the end of the CDR3; the missing end is completed from the germline J gene. This chain uses TRBV2 with TRBJ2-3; tentatively, D is TRBD2 (6 bases). Germline V lookup: CDR1 SNHLY, CDR2 FYNNEI. Trimming took 5 bases from V and 5 from J, leaving 8 bases between them. CDR3 length equals 12 residues. The sequenced part of the CDR3 DNA is TGTGCCAGCAGTCCTAGCGTAGATACG. The encoded protein is CASSPSVDT. The CDR3 in full is CASSPSVDTQYF.

This clone occurred many times. Read coverage stops 3 residues before the CDR3 terminus; the germline J gene supplies the remainder. The chain is built from TRBV19 and TRBJ1-2; D ambiguous. The CDR3 is 14 amino acids. Germline V gene lookup returns CDR1 LNHDA and CDR2 SQIVND (reference sequence). Between the trimmed V and J ends, which lost 6 bases and 1 base, there was a span of 12 bases. CDR3 amino acids: CASSRDKHNYGYTF. CDR3 DNA, as far as it was read: TGTGCCAGTAGCAGAGACAAGCATAACTATGGC.

The table lists this clone with a few counts. The CDR3 is cut off 3 residues early in the read; its end comes from the germline J gene. The chain recombines TRBV5-5 with TRBJ1-5, with TRBD1 as a possible D gene (6 bases). V was cut by 0 bases and J by 5 bases, with 12 bases left in between. The germline V gene has CDR1 SGHKS and CDR2 YYEKEE (reference sequence). The CDR3 runs 15 residues. CDR3 protein: CASSLDRERDQPQHF. The sequenced part of the CDR3 DNA is TGTGCCAGCAGCTTGGACAGGGAGAGGGATCAGCCC. The whole variable domain, remainder taken from reference TRBV5-5 and TRBJ1-5, is DAGVTQSPTHLIKTRGQQVTLRCSPISGHKSVSWYQQVLGQGPQFIFQYYEKEERGRGNFPDRFSARQFPNYSSELNVNALLLGDSALYLCASSLDRERDQPQHFGDGTRLSIL.

This clone has a count of ten or more. CDR3 sequence reads: CASSQANTGELFF. CDR3 bases read: TGTGCCAGCAGCCAGGCGAACACCGGGGAG. V and J are TRBV7-9 and TRBJ2-2; no clear D. The read comes to an end 3 residues before the CDR3 does, leaving the germline J gene to fill in the end. Trimming stripped 5 bases from V and 0 bases from J, with 4 bases between. Germline V gives CDR1 SEHNR, CDR2 FQNEAQ (reference sequence). This CDR3 is built from 13 residues.

In this sample, this clone turned up many times. The read finishes 3 residues shy of the CDR3 end, and the germline J gene is used to complete it. V is TRBV10-1 and J is TRBJ2-3; 7 nucleotides agree with TRBD1. Germline V gives CDR1 WNHNN, CDR2 SYGVQD (reference sequence). This CDR3 is built from 15 residues. The trim removed 3 bases at V and 1 base at J, leaving 4 bases unmatched. The CDR3 bases that were read are TGCGCCAGCAGTGAAACAGGGGCAGGCACAGATACG. Translated, it gives CASSETGAGTDT. The entire CDR3 protein is CASSETGAGTDTQYF.